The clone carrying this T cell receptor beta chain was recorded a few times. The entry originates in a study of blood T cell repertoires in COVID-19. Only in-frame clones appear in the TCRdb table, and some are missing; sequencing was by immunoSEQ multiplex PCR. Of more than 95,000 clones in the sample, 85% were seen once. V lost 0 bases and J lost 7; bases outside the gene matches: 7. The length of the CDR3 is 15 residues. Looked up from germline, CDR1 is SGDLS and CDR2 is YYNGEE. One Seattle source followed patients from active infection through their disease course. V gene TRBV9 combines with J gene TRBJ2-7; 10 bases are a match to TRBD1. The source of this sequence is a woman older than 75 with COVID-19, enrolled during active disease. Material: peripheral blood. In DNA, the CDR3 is TGTGCCAGCAGCGTAGGCTGGGACAGGGGCGAAGAGCAGTACTTC. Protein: CASSVGWDRGEEQYF.